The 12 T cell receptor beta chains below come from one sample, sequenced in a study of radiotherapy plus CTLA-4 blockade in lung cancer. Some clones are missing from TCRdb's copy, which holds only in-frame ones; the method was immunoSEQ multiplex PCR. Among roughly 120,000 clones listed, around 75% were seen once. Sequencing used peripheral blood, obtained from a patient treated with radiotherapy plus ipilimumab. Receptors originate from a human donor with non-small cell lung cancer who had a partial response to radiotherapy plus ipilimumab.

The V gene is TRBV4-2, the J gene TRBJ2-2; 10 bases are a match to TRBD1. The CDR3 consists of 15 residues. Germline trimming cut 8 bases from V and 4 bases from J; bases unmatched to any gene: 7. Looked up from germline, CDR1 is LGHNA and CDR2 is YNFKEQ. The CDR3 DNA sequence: TGTGCCAGCCGTCTGGGACAGGGGCCCACCGGGGAGCTGTTTTTT. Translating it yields CASRLGQGPTGELFF.

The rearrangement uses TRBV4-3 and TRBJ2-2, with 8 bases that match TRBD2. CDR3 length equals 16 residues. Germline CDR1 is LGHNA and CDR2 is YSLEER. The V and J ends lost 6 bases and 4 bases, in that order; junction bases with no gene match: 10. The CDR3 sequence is CASSILLLAGTGELFF. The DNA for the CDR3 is TGCGCCAGCAGTATTCTTTTGCTAGCGGGCACCGGGGAGCTGTTTTTT.

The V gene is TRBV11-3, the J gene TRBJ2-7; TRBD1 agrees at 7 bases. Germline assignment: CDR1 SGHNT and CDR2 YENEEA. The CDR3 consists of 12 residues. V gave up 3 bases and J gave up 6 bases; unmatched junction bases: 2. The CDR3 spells CASSFRDSEQYF. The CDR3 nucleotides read TGTGCCAGCAGCTTTCGGGACAGCGAGCAGTACTTC. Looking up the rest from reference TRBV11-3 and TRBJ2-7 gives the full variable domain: EAGVVQSPRYKIIEKKQPVAFWCNPISGHNTLYWYLQNLGQGPELLIRYENEEAVDDSQLPKDRFSAERLKGVDSTLKIQPAELGDSAVYLCASSFRDSEQYFGPGTRLTVT.

CDR3 bases: TGTGCCAGTAGCCAGGGACAGGGGACAGATACGCAGTATTTT. Amino acids: CASSQGQGTDTQYF. The rearrangement uses TRBV19 and TRBJ2-3; 10 bases agree with TRBD1. Per the germline V gene, CDR1 is LNHDA and CDR2 is SQIVND (reference sequence). The CDR3 spans 14 residues. Trimming removed 6 bases from V and 3 bases from J; junction bases left unmatched: 3.

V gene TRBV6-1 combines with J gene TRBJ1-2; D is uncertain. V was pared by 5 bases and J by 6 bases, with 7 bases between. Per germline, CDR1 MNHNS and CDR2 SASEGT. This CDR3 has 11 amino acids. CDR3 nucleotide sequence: TGTGCCAGCAGTTACATGAATGGCTACACCTTC. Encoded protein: CASSYMNGYTF.

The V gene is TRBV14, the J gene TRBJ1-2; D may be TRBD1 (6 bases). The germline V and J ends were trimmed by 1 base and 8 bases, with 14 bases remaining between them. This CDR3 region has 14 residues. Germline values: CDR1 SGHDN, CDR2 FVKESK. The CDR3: CASSQGQEIGGYTF. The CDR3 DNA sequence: TGTGCCAGCAGCCAAGGACAGGAGATAGGGGGCTACACCTTC.

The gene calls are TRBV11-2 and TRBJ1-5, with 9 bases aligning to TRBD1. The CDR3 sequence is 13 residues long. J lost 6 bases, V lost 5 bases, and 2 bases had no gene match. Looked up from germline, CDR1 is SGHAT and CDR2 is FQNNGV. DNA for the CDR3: TGTGCCAGCAGCCCGACAGGGGGTCAGCCCCAGCATTTT. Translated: CASSPTGGQPQHF.

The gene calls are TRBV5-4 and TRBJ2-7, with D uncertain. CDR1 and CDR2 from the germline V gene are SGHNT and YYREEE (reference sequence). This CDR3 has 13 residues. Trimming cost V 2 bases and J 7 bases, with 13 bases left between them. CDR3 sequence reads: CASSFEAAREQYF. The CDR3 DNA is TGTGCCAGCAGCTTCGAGGCGGCTCGGGAGCAGTACTTC.

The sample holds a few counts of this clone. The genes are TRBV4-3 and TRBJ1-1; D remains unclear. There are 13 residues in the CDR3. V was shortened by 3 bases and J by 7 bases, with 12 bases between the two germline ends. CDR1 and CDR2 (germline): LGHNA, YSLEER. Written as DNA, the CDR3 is TGCGCCAGCAGCCATACACGAACTATTGAAGCTTTCTTT. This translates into CASSHTRTIEAFF.

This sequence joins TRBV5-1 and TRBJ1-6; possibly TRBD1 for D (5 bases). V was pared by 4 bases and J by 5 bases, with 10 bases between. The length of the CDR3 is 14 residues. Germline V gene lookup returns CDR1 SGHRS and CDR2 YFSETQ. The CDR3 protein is CASSQDSNNSPLHF. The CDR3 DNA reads TGCGCCAGCAGCCAAGACAGCAATAATTCACCCCTCCACTTT.

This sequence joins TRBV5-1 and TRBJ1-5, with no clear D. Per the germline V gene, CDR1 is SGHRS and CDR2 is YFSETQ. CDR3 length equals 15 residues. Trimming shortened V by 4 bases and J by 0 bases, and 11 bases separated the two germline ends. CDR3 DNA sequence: TGCGCCAGCAGCCCTATGTCAGGTAGCAATCAGCCCCAGCATTTT. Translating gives CASSPMSGSNQPQHF.

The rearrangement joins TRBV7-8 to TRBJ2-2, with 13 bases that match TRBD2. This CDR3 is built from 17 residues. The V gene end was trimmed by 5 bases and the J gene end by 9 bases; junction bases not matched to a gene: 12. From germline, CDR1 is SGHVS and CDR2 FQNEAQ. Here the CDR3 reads CASSLGNGLAGDRELFF. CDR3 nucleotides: TGTGCCAGCAGCCTAGGCAACGGACTAGCGGGAGATAGGGAGCTGTTTTTT.